The 10 T cell receptor beta chains in this list originate from one sample, sequenced in a study of Tregs in tolerant kidney transplant recipients. Repertoires were generated with immunoSEQ multiplex PCR, while TCRdb's copy carries only in-frame clones and drops some. The table has tens of thousands of clones, around 98% seen once. The material was Tregs from blood, obtained before the transplant. These receptors were obtained from a human donor who received a combined kidney and bone marrow transplant.

The V and J genes are TRBV7-8 and TRBJ1-2, with D possibly matching TRBD1 (5 bases). CDR3 length: 17 amino acids. The germline V and J ends were trimmed by 5 bases and 8 bases, with 27 bases remaining between them. Per the germline V gene, CDR1 is SGHVS and CDR2 is FQNEAQ. The CDR3 nucleotides read TGTGCCAGCAGCCCTACCGAAAGACAGACGGCGTATCGGGGCTACACCTTC. Translating it yields CASSPTERQTAYRGYTF. Combining the CDR3 with reference TRBV7-8 and TRBJ1-2 gives the whole variable domain GAGVSQSPRYKVAKRGQDVALRCDPISGHVSLFWYQQALGQGPEFLTYFQNEAQLDKSGLPSDRFFAERPEGSVSTLKIQRTQQEDSAVYLCASSPTERQTAYRGYTFGSGTRLTVV.

The genes are TRBV10-3 and TRBJ2-2, with TRBD1 identical over 9 bases. There are 16 residues in the CDR3. After removal of 6 bases from V and 5 bases from J, the junction contained 10 bases not matched to a gene. Germline V gene data show CDR1 as ENHRY and CDR2 as SYGVKD. CDR3 sequence reads: CAISKRGTGKTGELFF. The DNA of the CDR3 is TGTGCCATCAGCAAAAGGGGGACAGGGAAAACCGGGGAGCTGTTTTTT.

The chain uses TRBV21-1 and TRBJ1-5; whether TRBD1, the table's D call, matches the DNA was not checked. TRBV21-1 is listed as a pseudogene. This CDR3 is 16 amino acids long. CDR3 nucleotides: TGTGCCAGCAGCAACCGGGACAGGATAAGCAATCAGCCCCAGCATTTT. It translates to CASSNRDRISNQPQHF.

The genes are TRBV6-6 and TRBJ2-3, with a possible D match to TRBD2 (6 bases). The CDR3 is made up of 12 amino acids. Trimming left V 10 bases short and J 2 bases short, with 10 bases between. CDR1 and CDR2 (germline): MNHNY, SVGAGI (reference sequence). DNA of the CDR3: TGTGCCATCGGGGGAAACACAGATACGCAGTATTTT. Translated: CAIGGNTDTQYF.

The V call is TRBV19, the J call TRBJ1-2; D not certain. The CDR3 loop spans 14 amino acids. V lost 6 bases and J lost 8, with 19 bases in between. The germline CDR1 and CDR2 sequences are LNHDA and SQIVND (reference sequence). The CDR3 DNA is TGTGCCAGTAGGGCCGGGCGTGAATCGGGGGGCTACACCTTC. Encoded protein: CASRAGRESGGYTF.

This chain connects TRBV29-1 to TRBJ1-5; possibly TRBD1 for D (5 bases). This CDR3 comprises 13 residues. The V and J ends lost 7 bases and 4 bases respectively, with 14 bases between them. The germline V gene encodes CDR1 SQVTM and CDR2 ANQGSEA. CDR3 protein: CSGGMGGNQPQHF. In DNA, the CDR3 is TGCAGCGGTGGTATGGGGGGAAATCAGCCCCAGCATTTT.

The V gene is TRBV2, the J gene TRBJ1-5; tentative D call: TRBD1 (6 bases). The CDR3 extends over 14 amino acids. Germline V gene sequence: CDR1 SNHLY, CDR2 FYNNEI. Trimming removed 4 bases from V and 2 bases from J, with 9 bases in between. In DNA, the CDR3 is TGTGCCAGCAGTGTTGAGGGGGGCAATCAGCCCCAGCATTTT. Translated: CASSVEGGNQPQHF.

The chain recombines TRBV5-1 with TRBJ2-1; 9 bases match TRBD2. The CDR3 covers 19 residues. Germline lookup yields CDR1 SGHRS and CDR2 YFSETQ. J lost 4 bases, V lost 4 bases, and 18 bases had no gene match. CDR3 DNA sequence: TGCGCCAGCAGCGCTGGGAGGGGGATTGGGCTAGCGGGGTACAATGAGCAGTTCTTC. Translating it yields CASSAGRGIGLAGYNEQFF.

The V and J genes are TRBV5-1 and TRBJ2-5; 12 positions match TRBD1. Germline values: CDR1 SGHRS, CDR2 YFSETQ. V dropped 4 bases and J dropped 2; count of bases not matched to a gene: 3. The CDR3 has 15 residues. The CDR3 DNA is TGCGCCAGCAGCACGGGACAGGGGGCGCAAGAGACCCAGTACTTC. Residues: CASSTGQGAQETQYF.

The J gene is TRBJ2-2, the V gene TRBV10-3; 9 bases line up with TRBD2. The CDR3 totals 17 residues. The J segment lost 1 base and the V segment lost 6 bases, leaving 9 bases of the junction unmatched. CDR1 is ENHRY, CDR2 SYGVKD, per germline. The CDR3 nucleotides read TGTGCCATCAGCCCCTTCGGGCGGGAGGGGAACACCGGGGAGCTGTTTTTT. It translates to CAISPFGREGNTGELFF.